One T cell receptor (beta chain) is described in this entry. CDR1 is SGHTA, CDR2 FQGNSA, per germline. The CDR3 has 16 residues. The V segment lost 2 bases and the J segment 0 bases; nucleotides outside the gene matches: 5. The sample comes from a study of blood T cell repertoires in COVID-19. Study overall: COVID-19 samples collected from the United States, Italy and Spain covered acute and convalescent phases. From T cells, B-cell-depleted T cells, or PBMCs came the material, which was cDNA or gDNA.

Original handling: Amplified reference gene primers provided the basis for estimating nucleated cell counts. Only in-frame clones appear in the TCRdb table, and some are missing; sequencing was by immunoSEQ multiplex PCR. The V and J calls and the clone size are those of that table, but D and trimming were determined from the DNA. The table has just over 200,000 clones, about nine tenths seen once; the top ten hold roughly 5.7%. This chain connects TRBV7-2 to TRBJ2-3; 7 positions match TRBD2. This sequence was found in a man older than 75 with acute or convalescent COVID-19. The sequencing input was peripheral blood. As DNA, the CDR3 is TGTGCCAGCAGCTTACGTCTAGCGGTTAGCACAGATACGCAGTATTTT. Amino acid sequence: CASSLRLAVSTDTQYF. Full variable domain (rest looked up from reference TRBV7-2 and TRBJ2-3): GAGVSQSPSNKVTEKGKDVELRCDPISGHTALYWYRQSLGQGLEFLIYFQGNSAPDKSGLPSDRFSAERTGGSVSTLTIQRTQQEDSAVYLCASSLRLAVSTDTQYFGPGTRLTVL.